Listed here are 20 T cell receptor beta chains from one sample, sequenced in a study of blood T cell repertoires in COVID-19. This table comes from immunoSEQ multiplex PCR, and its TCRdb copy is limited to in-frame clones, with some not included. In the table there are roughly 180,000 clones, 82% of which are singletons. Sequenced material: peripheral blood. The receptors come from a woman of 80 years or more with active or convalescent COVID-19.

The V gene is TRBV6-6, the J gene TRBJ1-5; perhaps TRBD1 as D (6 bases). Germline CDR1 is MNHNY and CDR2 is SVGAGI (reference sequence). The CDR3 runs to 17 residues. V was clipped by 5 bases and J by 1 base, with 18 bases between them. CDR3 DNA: TGTGCCAGCAGTCCCACGAGGGGGGGGGAGAGCAATCAGCCCCAGCATTTT. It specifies CASSPTRGGESNQPQHF.

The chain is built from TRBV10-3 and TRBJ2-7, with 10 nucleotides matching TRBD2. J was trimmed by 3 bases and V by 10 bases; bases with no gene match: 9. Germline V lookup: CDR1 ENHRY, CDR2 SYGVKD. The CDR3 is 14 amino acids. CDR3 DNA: TGTGCCACCTACTCCGGGACTAGCGTCTACGAGCAGTACTTC. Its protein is CATYSGTSVYEQYF.

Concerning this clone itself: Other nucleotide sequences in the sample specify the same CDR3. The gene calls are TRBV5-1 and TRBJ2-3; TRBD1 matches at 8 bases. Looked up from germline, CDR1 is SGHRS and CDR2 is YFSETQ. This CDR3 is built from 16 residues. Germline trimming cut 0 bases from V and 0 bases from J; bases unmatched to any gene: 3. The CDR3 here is CASSLGQGASTDTQYF. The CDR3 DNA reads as TGCGCCAGCAGCTTGGGGCAGGGGGCGAGCACAGATACGCAGTATTTT.

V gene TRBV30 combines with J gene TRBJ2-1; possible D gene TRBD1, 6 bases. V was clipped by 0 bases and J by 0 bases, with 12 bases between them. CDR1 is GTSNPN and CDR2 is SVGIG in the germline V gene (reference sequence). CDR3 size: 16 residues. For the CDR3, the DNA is TGTGCCTGGAGTGTACAAGGGGGAATCTCCTACAATGAGCAGTTCTTC. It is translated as CAWSVQGGISYNEQFF. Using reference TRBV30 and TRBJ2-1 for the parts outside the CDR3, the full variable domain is SQTIHQWPATLVQPVGSPLSLECTVEGTSNPNLYWYRQAAGRGLQLLFYSVGIGQISSEVPQNLSASRPQDRQFILSSKKLLLSDSGFYLCAWSVQGGISYNEQFFGPGTRLTVL.

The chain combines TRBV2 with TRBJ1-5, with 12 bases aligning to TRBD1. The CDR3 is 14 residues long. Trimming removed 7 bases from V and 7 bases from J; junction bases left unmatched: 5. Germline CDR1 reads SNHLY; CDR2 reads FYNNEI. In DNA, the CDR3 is TGTGCCAGCACTGGGACAGGGGGCCAGCAGCCCCAGCATTTT. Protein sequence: CASTGTGGQQPQHF.

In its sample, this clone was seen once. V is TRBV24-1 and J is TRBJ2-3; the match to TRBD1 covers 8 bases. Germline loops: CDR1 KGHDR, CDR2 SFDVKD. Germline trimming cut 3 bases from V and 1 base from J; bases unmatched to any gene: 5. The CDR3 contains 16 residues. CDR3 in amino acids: CATSDRRDRRTDTQYF. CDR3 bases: TGTGCCACCAGTGATCGCAGGGACAGGCGCACAGATACGCAGTATTTT.

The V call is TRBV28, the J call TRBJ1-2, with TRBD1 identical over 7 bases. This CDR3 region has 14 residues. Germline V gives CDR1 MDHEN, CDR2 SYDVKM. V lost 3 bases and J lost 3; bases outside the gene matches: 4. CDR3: CASSFRTGHYGYTF. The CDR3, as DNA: TGTGCCAGCAGTTTTCGGACAGGACACTATGGCTACACCTTC.

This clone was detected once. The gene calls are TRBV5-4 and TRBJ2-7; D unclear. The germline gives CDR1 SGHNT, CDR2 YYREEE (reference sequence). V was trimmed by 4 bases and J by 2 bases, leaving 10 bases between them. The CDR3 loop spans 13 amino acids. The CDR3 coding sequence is TGTGCCAGCAGCCCTAGGCCTCCCTACGAGCAGTACTTC. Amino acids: CASSPRPPYEQYF.

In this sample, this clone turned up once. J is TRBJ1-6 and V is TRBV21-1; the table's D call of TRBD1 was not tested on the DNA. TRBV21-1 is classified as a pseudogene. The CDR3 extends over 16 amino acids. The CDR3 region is CASSKGPPGGGSPLHF. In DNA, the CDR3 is TGTGCCAGCAGCAAGGGGCCTCCAGGGGGCGGTTCACCCCTCCACTTT.

CDR3 sequence: CASRASGNLYEQYF. The CDR3 DNA is TGTGCCAGCAGGGCTAGCGGGAACCTCTACGAGCAGTACTTC. This chain uses TRBV27 with TRBJ2-7, with 9 nucleotides matching TRBD2. This CDR3 region has 14 residues. V gave up 6 bases and J gave up 3 bases; unmatched junction bases: 6. Germline values: CDR1 MNHEY, CDR2 SMNVEV (reference sequence).

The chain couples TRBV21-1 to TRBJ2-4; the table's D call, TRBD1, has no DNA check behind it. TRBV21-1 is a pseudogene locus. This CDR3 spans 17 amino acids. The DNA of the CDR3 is TGTGCCAGCAGCAAAGGTATCTGGGGCAACCATTCGTACATTCAGTACTTC. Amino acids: CASSKGIWGNHSYIQYF.

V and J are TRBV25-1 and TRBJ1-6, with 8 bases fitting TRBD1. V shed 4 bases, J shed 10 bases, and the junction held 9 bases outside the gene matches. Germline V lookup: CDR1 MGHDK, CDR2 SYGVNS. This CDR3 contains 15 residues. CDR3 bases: TGTGCCAGCAGTGCCCGGGCAGGGGGCGGCTCACCCCTCCACTTT. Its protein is CASSARAGGGSPLHF.

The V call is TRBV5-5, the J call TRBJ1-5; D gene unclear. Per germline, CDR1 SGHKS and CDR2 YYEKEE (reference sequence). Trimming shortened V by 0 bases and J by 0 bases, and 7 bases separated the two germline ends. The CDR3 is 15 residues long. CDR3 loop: CASSLVPLSNQPQHF. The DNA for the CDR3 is TGTGCCAGCAGCTTGGTCCCCCTTAGCAATCAGCCCCAGCATTTT.

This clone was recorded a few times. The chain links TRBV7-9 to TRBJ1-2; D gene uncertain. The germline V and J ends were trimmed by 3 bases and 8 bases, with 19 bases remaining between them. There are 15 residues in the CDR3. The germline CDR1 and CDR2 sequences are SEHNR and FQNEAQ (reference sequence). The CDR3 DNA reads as TGTGCCAGCAGCTTGGTCGCAGGCGGGCCCACCGGCTACACCTTC. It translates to CASSLVAGGPTGYTF.

CDR3 sequence (DNA): TGTGCCAGCAGCTTAGGAGTAGGGACAGGGTCCTACGAGCAGTACTTC. Protein sequence: CASSLGVGTGSYEQYF. This rearrangement joins TRBV11-2 to TRBJ2-7; 9 nucleotides line up with TRBD1. Germline trimming cut 1 base from V and 1 base from J; bases unmatched to any gene: 5. The CDR3 totals 16 residues. The V gene's germline CDR1 is SGHAT and CDR2 FQNNGV.

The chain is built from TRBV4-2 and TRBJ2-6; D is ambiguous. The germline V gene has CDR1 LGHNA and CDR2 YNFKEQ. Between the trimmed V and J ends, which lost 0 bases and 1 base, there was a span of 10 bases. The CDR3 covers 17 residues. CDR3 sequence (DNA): TGTGCCAGCAGCCAAGATGGGCCTCCGTCTGGGGCCAACGTCCTGACTTTC. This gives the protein CASSQDGPPSGANVLTF.

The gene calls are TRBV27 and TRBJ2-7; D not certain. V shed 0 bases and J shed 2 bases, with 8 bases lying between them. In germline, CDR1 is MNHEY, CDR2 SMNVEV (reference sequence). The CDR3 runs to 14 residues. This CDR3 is CASSLSSYTYEQYF. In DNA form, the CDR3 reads TGTGCCAGCAGTTTATCCAGTTACACCTACGAGCAGTACTTC.

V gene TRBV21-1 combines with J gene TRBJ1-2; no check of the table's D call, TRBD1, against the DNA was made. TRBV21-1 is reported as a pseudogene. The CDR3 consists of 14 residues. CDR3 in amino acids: CASSRITGNYGYTF. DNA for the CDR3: TGTGCCAGCAGCAGAATAACAGGTAACTATGGCTACACCTTC.

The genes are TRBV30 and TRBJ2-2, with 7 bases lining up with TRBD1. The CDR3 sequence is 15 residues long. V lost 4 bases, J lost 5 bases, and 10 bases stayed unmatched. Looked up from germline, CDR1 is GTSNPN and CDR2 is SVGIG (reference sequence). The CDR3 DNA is TGTGCCTGGACCTCCGCCACAGGGGCTACCGGGGAGCTGTTTTTT. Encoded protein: CAWTSATGATGELFF.

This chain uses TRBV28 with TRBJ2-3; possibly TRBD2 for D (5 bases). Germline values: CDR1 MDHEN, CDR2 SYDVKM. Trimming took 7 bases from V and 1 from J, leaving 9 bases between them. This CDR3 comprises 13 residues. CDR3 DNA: TGTGCCAGCATGGACGGGGGCACAGATACGCAGTATTTT. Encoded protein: CASMDGGTDTQYF.